The 27 T cell receptor beta chains in this list originate from one sample, sequenced in a study of vaccination and CD4 T cells after COVID-19. These receptors' targets are unknown. Scientists ran DNA taken from cultured CD4+ T cells through the Oncomine TCR Beta short-read assay for sequencing. TCRdb passed the PCR reads through MiXCR, listing each CDR3 protein once. The sample lists more than 13,000 distinct CDR3 sequences; around a third were seen once. The treatment here: roughly 10-day PBMC culture with coronavirus spike peptide pools or control peptides (ViraFEST assay). The sequenced material came from cultured CD4+ T cells from blood. These receptor sequences come from a human donor with COVID-19.

The chain has TRBV6-1 and TRBJ1-5; 11 nucleotides line up with TRBD1. Trimming removed 1 base from V and 2 bases from J; junction bases left unmatched: 10. CDR1 is MNHNS and CDR2 is SASEGT in the germline V gene. The length of the CDR3 is 19 residues. CDR3 nucleotide sequence: TGTGCCAGCAGTGAAGTTCCATTGGGACAGGGGGGTCGCAATCAGCCCCAGCATTTT. Translating it yields CASSEVPLGQGGRNQPQHF.

The gene calls are TRBV5-1 and TRBJ2-7, with D possibly being TRBD1 (5 bases). The V gene's germline CDR1 is SGHRS and CDR2 YFSETQ. Trimming pared 5 bases from V and 0 bases from J, leaving 12 bases between. The CDR3 consists of 14 residues. CDR3: CASRRQRSSYEQYF. CDR3 in DNA: TGCGCCAGCAGGCGACAGAGGAGCTCCTACGAGCAGTACTTC.

This clonotype was picked up one time. The CDR3, as DNA: TGTGCCAGCGGTAGGGAAGGAGATACGCAGTATTTT. It encodes CASGREGDTQYF. J is TRBJ2-3 and V is TRBV7-2; D uncertain. The V gene lost 8 bases and the J gene lost 5 bases, with 11 bases spanning the gap. Germline assignment: CDR1 SGHTA and CDR2 FQGNSA. The CDR3 is 12 residues long.

The V gene is TRBV5-1, the J gene TRBJ2-3; 13 bases line up with TRBD2. J gave up 4 bases and V 4 bases, and 3 bases lay outside the gene matches. Germline V gives CDR1 SGHRS, CDR2 YFSETQ. CDR3 length: 15 amino acids. CDR3 sequence: CASSTSGGAADTQYF. The CDR3 DNA follows: TGCGCCAGCAGCACTAGCGGGGGGGCCGCAGATACGCAGTATTTT.

J is TRBJ1-1 and V is TRBV30, with D possibly being TRBD1 (5 bases). Looked up from germline, CDR1 is GTSNPN and CDR2 is SVGIG (reference sequence). CDR3 length equals 11 residues. V gave up 3 bases and J gave up 7 bases, with 9 bases separating them. The CDR3 reads CAWRQDHEAFF. The CDR3 coding sequence is TGTGCCTGGAGACAGGATCATGAAGCTTTCTTT. Using reference TRBV30 and TRBJ1-1 for the parts outside the CDR3, the full variable domain is SQTIHQWPATLVQPVGSPLSLECTVEGTSNPNLYWYRQAAGRGLQLLFYSVGIGQISSEVPQNLSASRPQDRQFILSSKKLLLSDSGFYLCAWRQDHEAFFGQGTRLTVV.

The gene calls are TRBV7-6 and TRBJ1-3, with 8 bases matching TRBD1. The ends lost 2 bases at V and 1 base at J; junction bases unmatched: 4. Germline V gene sequence: CDR1 SGHVS, CDR2 FNYEAQ. CDR3 length: 16 amino acids. CDR3 DNA: TGTGCCAGCAGCTTATATCAGGGGGCATCTGGAAACACCATATATTTT. Its protein product is CASSLYQGASGNTIYF.

There are a few counts of this clonotype. V is TRBV24-1 and J is TRBJ2-3; D is possibly TRBD1 or TRBD2 (5 bases each). Between the trimmed V and J ends, which lost 0 bases and 1 base, there was a span of 7 bases. The CDR3 has 15 amino acids. Germline CDR1 KGHDR, CDR2 SFDVKD. In DNA, the CDR3 is TGTGCCACCAGTGATTTGGGGGGAGGCACAGATACGCAGTATTTT. Its protein is CATSDLGGGTDTQYF.

The rearrangement joins TRBV2 to TRBJ1-6; the D is unclear. Per germline, CDR1 SNHLY and CDR2 FYNNEI. This CDR3 spans 13 amino acids. V lost 11 bases, J lost 6 bases, and 14 bases lay in between. CDR3 in DNA: TGTGCCGGCACCGGGATCCCTAATTCACCCCTCCACTTT. Protein: CAGTGIPNSPLHF.

This clonotype has a handful of counts. V is TRBV7-6 and J is TRBJ2-5; TRBD1 matches 7 bases. Trimming took 4 bases from V and 1 from J; bases not matched to a gene: 6. In germline, CDR1 is SGHVS, CDR2 FNYEAQ. The CDR3 is made up of 15 amino acids. The CDR3: CASSYGTGVQETQYF. CDR3 DNA sequence: TGTGCCAGCAGCTACGGAACAGGGGTCCAAGAGACCCAGTACTTC.

This clonotype was seen only a few times. CDR3 residues: CASSPLQITDTQYF. The CDR3 DNA reads as TGTGCCAGCTCACCACTACAGATTACAGATACGCAGTATTTT. The chain uses TRBV18 and TRBJ2-3; D gene ambiguous. This CDR3 has 14 residues. The germline CDR1 and CDR2 sequences are KGHSH and LQKENI. V gave up 1 base and J gave up 3 bases, with 8 bases separating them.

The chain recombines TRBV7-2 with TRBJ1-6, with 10 bases fitting TRBD1. The CDR3 totals 15 residues. After removal of 1 base from V and 8 bases from J, the junction contained 2 bases not matched to a gene. Germline CDR1 and CDR2: SGHTA and FQGNSA. CDR3 nucleotides: TGTGCCAGCAGCTTAGTTGGGACAGGGGATTCACCCCTCCACTTT. Translated: CASSLVGTGDSPLHF.

The chain couples TRBV19 to TRBJ1-5, with 7 bases aligning to TRBD1. Germline V gene data show CDR1 as LNHDA and CDR2 as SQIVND (reference sequence). With V trimmed by 4 bases and J by 12 bases, 9 bases remained unmatched. This CDR3 is 13 amino acids long. The CDR3: CASSTRSTGLQHF. In DNA, the CDR3 is TGTGCCAGTAGTACCCGCTCGACAGGGCTCCAGCATTTT.

The chain is built from TRBV27 and TRBJ2-3, with a weak D call TRBD1 (5 bases). CDR3 length: 14 amino acids. Trimming removed 5 bases from V and 6 bases from J, with 15 bases in between. CDR1 and CDR2 from the germline V gene are MNHEY and SMNVEV (reference sequence). This CDR3 is CASSPQGSEDTQYF. Written as DNA, the CDR3 is TGTGCCAGCAGTCCGCAGGGATCAGAGGATACGCAGTATTTT.

The V gene is TRBV7-3, the J gene TRBJ2-3; 9 bases match TRBD1. The V gene's germline CDR1 is SGHTA and CDR2 FQGTGA. V lost 5 bases and J lost 12; bases outside the gene matches: 6. The CDR3 covers 12 residues. CDR3 sequence: CASSGRDREQYF. The CDR3 DNA sequence: TGTGCCAGCAGCGGCCGGGACAGGGAACAGTATTTT. The full variable domain, its missing parts supplied by reference TRBV7-3 and TRBJ2-3, is GAGVSQTPSNKVTEKGKYVELRCDPISGHTALYWYRQSLGQGPEFLIYFQGTGAADDSGLPNDRFFAVRPEGSVSTLKIQRTERGDSAVYLCASSGRDREQYFGPGTRLTVL.

Only a few counts were recorded for this clonotype. The J gene is TRBJ1-5, the V gene TRBV20-1; 7 bases agree with TRBD1. The CDR3 is made up of 15 amino acids. The V gene's germline CDR1 is DFQATT and CDR2 SNEGSKA (reference sequence). The CDR3 sequence: CSVIPGGSGNQPQHF. The CDR3 region has the DNA TGCAGCGTTATTCCAGGGGGGTCAGGCAATCAGCCCCAGCATTTT.

The rearrangement joins TRBV28 to TRBJ1-4, with 7 bases fitting TRBD1. The CDR3 is made up of 13 amino acids. Germline CDR1 MDHEN, CDR2 SYDVKM. The junction had 5 bases not matched to a gene; V was cut back by 6 bases and J by 7 bases. The CDR3 spells CASREGGSEKLFF. CDR3 DNA sequence: TGTGCCAGCAGGGAAGGGGGCTCTGAAAAACTGTTTTTT.

CDR3 coding DNA: TGTGCCAGCAGTGTGGGTAGCGGGGGGTACAATGAGCAGTTCTTC. Protein: CASSVGSGGYNEQFF. The chain combines TRBV2 with TRBJ2-1; 10 bases fit TRBD2. The ends lost 4 bases at V and 4 bases at J; junction bases unmatched: 4. Germline CDR1 SNHLY, CDR2 FYNNEI. The CDR3 runs to 15 residues. Full variable domain (remainder filled in from reference TRBV2 and TRBJ2-1): EPEVTQTPSHQVTQMGQEVILRCVPISNHLYFYWYRQILGQKVEFLVSFYNNEISEKSEIFDDQFSVERPDGSNFTLKIRSTKLEDSAMYFCASSVGSGGYNEQFFGPGTRLTVL.

The chain uses TRBV6-5 and TRBJ1-1; D is unresolved. Trimming took off 2 bases at V and 3 bases at J, with 10 bases between the two ends. The CDR3 spans 14 residues. CDR1 is MNHEY and CDR2 is SVGAGI in the germline V gene. CDR3: CASSYQLRDTEAFF. The DNA of the CDR3 is TGTGCCAGCAGTTACCAGTTAAGGGACACTGAAGCTTTCTTT.

This clonotype was picked up a small number of times. The chain carries TRBV11-3 and TRBJ1-1; the D is unclear. The V end was cut by 2 bases, the J end by 1 base, with 2 bases between. CDR3 length: 12 residues. CDR1 is SGHNT, CDR2 YENEEA, per germline. CDR3 sequence reads: CASSLQNTEAFF. The DNA of the CDR3 is TGTGCCAGCAGCTTACAGAACACTGAAGCTTTCTTT.

The V and J genes are TRBV6-1 and TRBJ1-1; no definite D call. The germline V gene has CDR1 MNHNS and CDR2 SASEGT. CDR3 length: 14 residues. V lost 4 bases and J lost 1, with 10 bases in between. In DNA form, the CDR3 reads TGTGCCAGCAGTGCGGCCGATGGGAACACTGAAGCTTTCTTT. It encodes CASSAADGNTEAFF.

V gene TRBV29-1 combines with J gene TRBJ1-1; TRBD1 agrees at 12 bases. The CDR3 is 15 residues long. Germline V gene data show CDR1 as SQVTM and CDR2 as ANQGSEA. V dropped 4 bases and J dropped 1; count of bases not matched to a gene: 4. Here the CDR3 DNA reads TGCAGCGTTGCCGGGACAGGGGGCGAGAACACTGAAGCTTTCTTT. It encodes CSVAGTGGENTEAFF.

This clonotype has more than one count but fewer than ten. This chain joins TRBV20-1 and TRBJ1-6, with 7 bases identical to TRBD1. The V segment lost 0 bases and the J segment 6 bases; nucleotides outside the gene matches: 11. Germline V gene lookup returns CDR1 DFQATT and CDR2 SNEGSKA (reference sequence). The length of the CDR3 is 17 residues. CDR3 coding DNA: TGCAGTGCTAGAGATCGGACGGGGGACAGCCTTAATTCACCCCTCCACTTT. This gives the protein CSARDRTGDSLNSPLHF.

This clonotype was counted only a few times. The chain has TRBV27 and TRBJ1-6; 8 bases fit TRBD1. The CDR3 has 15 amino acids. Trimming removed 1 base from V and 9 bases from J; junction bases left unmatched: 5. Germline CDR1 MNHEY, CDR2 SMNVEV (reference sequence). The CDR3 DNA reads as TGTGCCAGCAGTTTATATGAGACAGGGGTTTCACCCCTCCACTTT. Translated, it gives CASSLYETGVSPLHF.

The chain links TRBV5-1 to TRBJ2-5; 9 positions agree with TRBD2. Germline lookup yields CDR1 SGHRS and CDR2 YFSETQ. The CDR3 runs 15 residues. Unmatched junction bases numbered 9, after V lost 4 bases and J lost 5 bases. The DNA for the CDR3 is TGCGCCAGCAGCGGGAGCGGGGGGATAGGGGAGACCCAGTACTTC. It encodes CASSGSGGIGETQYF.

This clonotype occurred a few times. The chain has TRBV7-2 and TRBJ2-3; D might be TRBD1 or TRBD2, each matching 5 bases. Germline V gene data show CDR1 as SGHTA and CDR2 as FQGNSA. V dropped 7 bases and J dropped 3 bases, with 20 bases sitting between them. The CDR3 runs to 16 residues. CDR3 residues: CASTYTRGIPTDTQYF. DNA for the CDR3: TGTGCCAGCACCTATACCCGGGGCATCCCTACAGATACGCAGTATTTT. The full variable domain, in which reference TRBV7-2 and TRBJ2-3 provide the parts outside the CDR3, is GAGVSQSPSNKVTEKGKDVELRCDPISGHTALYWYRQSLGQGLEFLIYFQGNSAPDKSGLPSDRFSAERTGGSVSTLTIQRTQQEDSAVYLCASTYTRGIPTDTQYFGPGTRLTVL.

Only a few counts were recorded for this clonotype. The rearrangement joins TRBV7-2 to TRBJ2-1; D may be TRBD1 (6 bases). The germline gives CDR1 SGHTA, CDR2 FQGNSA. Trimming removed 1 base from V and 7 bases from J, with 20 bases in between. This CDR3 region has 17 residues. The CDR3 nucleotides read TGTGCCAGCAGCTTAGTTGACTCTGGGGGCGGCTGGAATGAGCAGTTCTTC. This encodes CASSLVDSGGGWNEQFF.

The V call is TRBV7-3, the J call TRBJ2-1; 9 nucleotides line up with TRBD2. The CDR3 is 17 amino acids. The V gene end was trimmed by 4 bases and the J gene end by 3 bases; junction bases not matched to a gene: 10. The germline V gene encodes CDR1 SGHTA and CDR2 FQGTGA. The DNA of the CDR3 is TGTGCCAGCAGCTCCGGCCGCGGGCGGGGGGGCTACAATGAGCAGTTCTTC. It specifies CASSSGRGRGGYNEQFF.